Shown below are 2 T cell receptor beta chains from a single sample sequenced in a study of cytomegalovirus exposure and HLA in healthy donors. With 60 Vbeta and 13 Jbeta primers, the PCR was carried out. Sequenced by immunoSEQ multiplex PCR; TCRdb stores in-frame clones only, minus some. This repertoire includes about 39,000 clones. Material for sequencing was PBMCs. These receptors all stem from a woman in her twenties or thirties in good health and CMV-seropositive.

The V and J genes are TRBV19 and TRBJ1-2; D is perhaps TRBD1 (5 bases). V was trimmed by 4 bases and J by 0 bases, leaving 15 bases between them. CDR3 length equals 16 residues. Germline loops: CDR1 LNHDA, CDR2 SQIVND (reference sequence). CDR3: CASSTTGGEANYGYTF. CDR3 sequence (DNA): TGTGCCAGTAGTACCACGGGGGGGGAAGCTAACTATGGCTACACCTTC.

The V gene is TRBV19, the J gene TRBJ1-6, with TRBD1 as a possible D gene (5 bases). Germline CDR1 LNHDA, CDR2 SQIVND (reference sequence). Deletions cut 4 bases from V and 5 bases from J, with 12 bases between. The CDR3 extends over 15 amino acids. The CDR3 region has the DNA TGTGCCAGTAGTACGACTCAGGGCAATAATTCACCCCTCCACTTT. As protein: CASSTTQGNNSPLHF.